This T cell receptor beta chain stems from a study of CD4 and CD8 cells across lung adenocarcinoma regions. Via MiXCR, TCRdb re-called the PCR reads, giving one row per CDR3 protein. Of 5,500 to 6,500 distinct CDR3 sequences listed, around 50% are singletons. The sequenced sample consisted of CD8+ T cells from the margin of a lung tumor. The TCR sequence derives from a male donor with lung adenocarcinoma. The CD4 and CD8 labels of this study may be unreliable.

The CDR3 here is CASRGQGISTDTQYF. The CDR3 DNA reads TGCGCCAGCAGGGGACAGGGGATTAGCACAGATACGCAGTATTTT. V usage is TRBV10-2 and J usage is TRBJ2-3; TRBD1 agrees at 10 bases. The germline V gene encodes CDR1 WSHSY and CDR2 SAAADI. CDR3 length equals 15 residues. The ends lost 6 bases at V and 0 bases at J; junction bases unmatched: 3.